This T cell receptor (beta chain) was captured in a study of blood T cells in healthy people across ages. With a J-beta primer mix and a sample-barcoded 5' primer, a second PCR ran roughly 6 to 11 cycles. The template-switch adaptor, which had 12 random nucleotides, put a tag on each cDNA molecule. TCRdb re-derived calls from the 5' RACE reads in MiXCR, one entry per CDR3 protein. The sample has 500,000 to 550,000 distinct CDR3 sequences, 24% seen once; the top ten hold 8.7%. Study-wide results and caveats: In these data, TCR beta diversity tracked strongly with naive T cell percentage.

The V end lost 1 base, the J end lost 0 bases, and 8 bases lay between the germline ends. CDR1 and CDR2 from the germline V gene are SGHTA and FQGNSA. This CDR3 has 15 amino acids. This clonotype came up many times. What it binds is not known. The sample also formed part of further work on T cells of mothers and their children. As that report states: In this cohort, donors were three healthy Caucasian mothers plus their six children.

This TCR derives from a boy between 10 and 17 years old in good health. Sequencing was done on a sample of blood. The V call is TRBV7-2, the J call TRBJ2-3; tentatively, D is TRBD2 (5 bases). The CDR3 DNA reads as TGTGCCAGCAGCTTAGGGAGGCCTAGCACAGATACGCAGTATTTT. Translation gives CASSLGRPSTDTQYF. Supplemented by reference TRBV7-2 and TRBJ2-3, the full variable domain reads GAGVSQSPSNKVTEKGKDVELRCDPISGHTALYWYRQSLGQGLEFLIYFQGNSAPDKSGLPSDRFSAERTGGSVSTLTIQRTQQEDSAVYLCASSLGRPSTDTQYFGPGTRLTVL.